A single sample is the source of the 10 T cell receptor beta chains below, sequenced in a study of T cells in Graves' hyperthyroidism and ophthalmopathy. Amplified TCR beta CDR3 regions came from RNA transcripts. The HTBI primer set was used in a first-round RT-PCR of the TCR CDR3. TCRdb used MiXCR to reprocess the multiplex PCR reads, holding one entry per CDR3 protein. The repertoire includes approximately 720,000 distinct CDR3 sequences, about 19% of them detected once, and over 15% sits in the top ten. Material: blood. These receptors were collected from a woman between 50 and 59 years old with Graves' hyperthyroidism that later progressed to Graves' ophthalmopathy.

Only a few counts were recorded for this clonotype. The rearrangement links TRBV10-3 to TRBJ1-4; no reliable D call. The CDR3 has 16 amino acids. CDR1 is ENHRY and CDR2 is SYGVKD in the germline V gene. Between the trimmed V and J ends, which lost 0 bases and 0 bases, there was a span of 8 bases. The CDR3 DNA follows: TGTGCCATCAGTGAGTCGGGCCAGACAACTAATGAAAAACTGTTTTTT. This translates into CAISESGQTTNEKLFF.

This clonotype occurred many times. The J gene is TRBJ2-1, the V gene TRBV7-8, with TRBD1 identical over 8 bases. V gave up 2 bases and J gave up 0 bases; unmatched junction bases: 6. The CDR3 totals 17 residues. Looked up from germline, CDR1 is SGHVS and CDR2 is FQNEAQ. CDR3 amino acids: CASSLQNRGSSYNEQFF. The CDR3 DNA is TGTGCCAGCAGCTTACAAAACAGGGGGAGCTCCTACAATGAGCAGTTCTTC.

The V gene is TRBV5-1, the J gene TRBJ2-2; 7 bases are a match to TRBD2. In germline, CDR1 is SGHRS, CDR2 YFSETQ. J lost 1 base, V lost 1 base, and 4 bases had no gene match. The CDR3 spans 16 residues. In DNA form, the CDR3 reads TGCGCCAGCAGCTTGAGAGCGGGGTGGAACACCGGGGAGCTGTTTTTT. This sequence encodes CASSLRAGWNTGELFF.

In this sample, this clonotype turned up a few times. A far larger clone is a single base away, which makes a read error likely. This chain uses TRBV7-8 with TRBJ1-1; D gene ambiguous. Germline V gene lookup returns CDR1 SGHVS and CDR2 FQNEAQ. This CDR3 is 14 amino acids long. V was trimmed by 1 base and J by 0 bases, leaving 6 bases between them. CDR3 sequence: CASSLGWLNTEAFF. DNA of the CDR3: TGTGCCAGCAGCTTAGGTTGGTTGAACACTGAAGCTTTCTTT.

This clonotype was detected a few times. DNA for the CDR3: TGTGCCAGCAGGACTAGGACTAGCGGGGGGTCATACAATGAGCAGTTCTTC. Amino acids: CASRTRTSGGSYNEQFF. This chain connects TRBV6-2 or TRBV6-3 to TRBJ2-1; 14 positions agree with TRBD2. Germline CDR1 MNHEY, CDR2 SVGEGT. The CDR3 is made up of 17 amino acids. After removal of 6 bases from V and 4 bases from J, the junction contained 8 bases not matched to a gene.

This clonotype came up once. The V gene is TRBV20-1, the J gene TRBJ2-5, with D possibly matching TRBD2 (7 bases). The germline V gene has CDR1 DFQATT and CDR2 SNEGSKA (reference sequence). V lost 5 bases and J lost 9, with 13 bases in between. This CDR3 has 11 amino acids. DNA of the CDR3: TGCAGTGCTGACCGGGGGGCGGCCCAGTACTTC. This gives the protein CSADRGAAQYF.

This clonotype was recorded many times. The rearrangement joins TRBV30 to TRBJ1-4; no clear D. CDR3 length: 10 amino acids. Germline loops: CDR1 GTSNPN, CDR2 SVGIG (reference sequence). Trimming left V 6 bases short and J 8 bases short, with 7 bases between. The CDR3 DNA sequence: TGTGCCTGCTTGGGGGAAAAACTGTTTTTT. This translates into CACLGEKLFF.

There are many counts of this clonotype. The rearrangement links TRBV18 to TRBJ1-6, with TRBD1 matching 8 bases. The trim removed 6 bases at V and 7 bases at J, leaving 2 bases unmatched. This CDR3 is built from 13 residues. Germline CDR1 reads KGHSH; CDR2 reads LQKENI. Written as DNA, the CDR3 is TGTGCCAGCTCCCGGGACAGGAATTCACCCCTCCACTTT. Translating it yields CASSRDRNSPLHF.

This clonotype was recorded many times. The chain uses TRBV3-1 and TRBJ2-1, with 10 positions matching TRBD2. This CDR3 spans 15 amino acids. V gave up 4 bases and J gave up 9 bases; unmatched junction bases: 9. The germline gives CDR1 LGHDT, CDR2 YNNKEL (reference sequence). This chain's CDR3 is CASSLSGGAVAEQFF. The CDR3 DNA is TGTGCCAGCAGCCTGAGCGGGGGGGCCGTGGCTGAGCAGTTCTTC.

This clonotype occurred a few times. CDR3 sequence: CASSLKASSGNTIYF. CDR3 bases: TGTGCCAGCAGCTTAAAGGCCTCCTCTGGAAACACCATATATTTT. The chain employs TRBV7-2 and TRBJ1-3; D gene unclear. Trimming removed 2 bases at V and 0 bases at J, with 8 bases between. CDR1 is SGHTA, CDR2 FQGNSA, per germline. This CDR3 has 15 residues.